The 25 T cell receptor beta chains listed next were all sequenced from one sample in a study of blood T cell repertoires in COVID-19. Assay: immunoSEQ multiplex PCR; the TCRdb copy retains only in-frame clones and omits some. Of 370,000 or so clones listed, approximately 77% are singletons. The sample comprised peripheral blood. All receptors derive from a human donor with acute or convalescent COVID-19. The donor label of this sample is uncertain.

The gene calls are TRBV28 and TRBJ1-3; D perhaps matches TRBD1 (5 bases). Looked up from germline, CDR1 is MDHEN and CDR2 is SYDVKM. CDR3 length: 14 residues. V gave up 2 bases and J gave up 5 bases, with 10 bases separating them. CDR3 nucleotide sequence: TGTGCCAGCAGTTTAGCGACAGCAAGAAACACCATATATTTT. Its protein is CASSLATARNTIYF.

As to this clone: This specimen includes other DNA sequences encoding the same CDR3. The rearrangement uses TRBV7-9 and TRBJ1-6; no reliable D call. The germline V gene encodes CDR1 SEHNR and CDR2 FQNEAQ (reference sequence). V shed 3 bases and J shed 7 bases, with 7 bases lying between them. This CDR3 has 13 amino acids. The CDR3 DNA sequence: TGTGCCAGCAGCTTGACCGGGAATTCACCCCTCCACTTT. This codes for CASSLTGNSPLHF.

The J gene is TRBJ1-2, the V gene TRBV28; D gene uncertain. CDR1 MDHEN and CDR2 SYDVKM come from the germline V gene. V gave up 5 bases and J gave up 3 bases, with 4 bases separating them. The CDR3 loop spans 11 amino acids. The CDR3 DNA sequence: TGTGCCAGCAGTATCGACTATGGCTACACCTTC. This codes for CASSIDYGYTF.

The chain uses TRBV7-9 and TRBJ2-7; 9 nucleotides match TRBD1. The trim removed 7 bases at V and 3 bases at J, leaving 16 bases unmatched. CDR1 SEHNR and CDR2 FQNEAQ come from the germline V gene (reference sequence). This CDR3 is built from 17 residues. The CDR3 DNA sequence: TGTGCCAGCACTACCAGGCAAGGGACAGGGAATGGCTACGAGCAGTACTTC. Amino acid sequence: CASTTRQGTGNGYEQYF.

This clone occurred once. The V and J genes are TRBV18 and TRBJ1-4; D unresolved. Germline V gene sequence: CDR1 KGHSH, CDR2 LQKENI. The CDR3 has 13 amino acids. The V and J ends lost 3 bases and 7 bases respectively, with 9 bases between them. The CDR3 loop is CASSPRVSEKLFF. The CDR3 DNA reads TGTGCCAGCTCACCGCGAGTAAGTGAAAAACTGTTTTTT.

The chain joins TRBV7-9 to TRBJ2-2; 8 bases are a match to TRBD1. V was pared by 1 base and J by 6 bases, with 16 bases of the junction left unmatched. CDR1 and CDR2 (germline): SEHNR, FQNEAQ (reference sequence). The CDR3 is 19 residues long. CDR3 region: CASSLVGRQGKGRSGELFF. In DNA form, the CDR3 reads TGTGCCAGCAGCTTAGTCGGTCGACAGGGGAAGGGACGGTCCGGGGAGCTGTTTTTT.

V usage is TRBV7-8 and J usage is TRBJ1-4; D might be TRBD1 (6 bases). The CDR3 runs 14 residues. V was trimmed by 2 bases and J by 8 bases, leaving 12 bases between them. Germline loops: CDR1 SGHVS, CDR2 FQNEAQ. For the CDR3, the DNA is TGTGCCAGCAGCTTATGGGGGGGCGGCGAAAAACTGTTTTTT. Its translation is CASSLWGGGEKLFF.

The chain has TRBV12-3 or TRBV12-4 and TRBJ2-3; TRBD2 might be the D (6 bases). V was trimmed by 5 bases and J by 8 bases, leaving 14 bases between them. The CDR3 is 13 amino acids. The CDR3 DNA follows: TGTGCCAGCAGTCCGGTGCAGGGAGGTACGCAGTATTTT. Translation: CASSPVQGGTQYF.

The chain carries TRBV7-6 and TRBJ2-1; 7 bases line up with TRBD1. The CDR3 contains 16 residues. The germline CDR1 and CDR2 sequences are SGHVS and FNYEAQ. The ends lost 0 bases at V and 4 bases at J; junction bases unmatched: 6. The CDR3 DNA reads as TGTGCCAGCAGCTTAGCGGGAACAGGGGTATACAATGAGCAGTTCTTC. Its protein is CASSLAGTGVYNEQFF.

Note on this clone: At the DNA level, this CDR3 is encoded by other sequences in the same sample as well. V and J are TRBV6-5 and TRBJ1-6, with D unclear. From germline, CDR1 is MNHEY and CDR2 SVGAGI. V lost 6 bases and J lost 7, with 10 bases in between. This CDR3 has 13 residues. The CDR3 loop reads CASRRQENSPLHF. The CDR3 bases are TGTGCCAGCAGGCGCCAAGAAAATTCACCCCTCCACTTT.

This clone is a singleton in its sample. The V call is TRBV30, the J call TRBJ2-1, with TRBD2 matching over 9 bases. Germline CDR1 GTSNPN, CDR2 SVGIG (reference sequence). CDR3 length: 12 amino acids. The trim removed 2 bases at V and 15 bases at J, leaving 8 bases unmatched. The CDR3 here is CAWSPEREDPFF. The CDR3 region has the DNA TGTGCCTGGAGTCCGGAGCGGGAGGATCCGTTCTTC.

V usage is TRBV28 and J usage is TRBJ1-2; D unresolved. This CDR3 has 14 amino acids. Germline CDR1 and CDR2: MDHEN and SYDVKM. V was trimmed by 6 bases and J by 8 bases, leaving 19 bases between them. As DNA, the CDR3 is TGTGCCAGCAGGGGCGGGCCTGGGTTAACGGGCTACACCTTC. This sequence encodes CASRGGPGLTGYTF.

This chain uses TRBV7-9 with TRBJ1-6, with D unclear. CDR3 length: 14 residues. Germline CDR1 is SEHNR and CDR2 is FQNEAQ (reference sequence). The V gene lost 4 bases and the J gene lost 7 bases, with 11 bases spanning the gap. The CDR3 DNA follows: TGTGCCAGCAGCTCCGGGTCCCTAAATTCACCCCTCCACTTT. Protein sequence: CASSSGSLNSPLHF.

This clone was seen only a few times. This chain connects TRBV3-1 (or the pseudogene TRBV3-2) to TRBJ1-2, with D perhaps TRBD1 (6 bases). CDR3 length equals 15 residues. V lost 4 bases to trimming and J lost 5 bases, with 17 bases between them. Germline values: CDR1 LGHDT, CDR2 YNNKEL (reference sequence). In DNA form, the CDR3 reads TGTGCCAGCAGCCCTCGCCCAGACAGGCTATATGGCTACACCTTC. It codes for CASSPRPDRLYGYTF.

This clone showed up just once. This chain joins TRBV7-9 and TRBJ2-3; possibly TRBD2 for D (6 bases). This CDR3 comprises 15 residues. Germline V CDR1 and CDR2: SEHNR, FQNEAQ (reference sequence). The ends were cut back, 5 bases at V and 3 bases at J, with 15 bases in the middle. CDR3 nucleotides: TGTGCCAGCAGCCCCCCGGGACTCAAGACAGATACGCAGTATTTT. It yields the protein CASSPPGLKTDTQYF.

This chain joins TRBV19 and TRBJ2-5; D remains unclear. The CDR3 runs 15 residues. Looked up from germline, CDR1 is LNHDA and CDR2 is SQIVND (reference sequence). With 6 bases removed from V and 2 bases from J, the gap between germline ends came to 16 bases. CDR3: CASRRGSLLQETQYF. CDR3 coding DNA: TGTGCCAGTAGACGTGGCAGCTTACTACAAGAGACCCAGTACTTC. Using reference TRBV19 and TRBJ2-5 for the parts outside the CDR3, the full variable domain is DGGITQSPKYLFRKEGQNVTLSCEQNLNHDAMYWYRQDPGQGLRLIYYSQIVNDFQKGDIAEGYSVSREKKESFPLTVTSAQKNPTAFYLCASRRGSLLQETQYFGPGTRLLVL.

This clone has a handful of counts. The CDR3, as DNA: TGTGCCAGCAGCGAAGAGGGGGCGCGGGTCGCTGAAGCTTTCTTT. Translation: CASSEEGARVAEAFF. The chain recombines TRBV5-4 with TRBJ1-1; 7 positions agree with TRBD1. The germline V gene encodes CDR1 SGHNT and CDR2 YYREEE (reference sequence). This CDR3 comprises 15 residues. The V gene end was trimmed by 4 bases and the J gene end by 6 bases; junction bases not matched to a gene: 12.

The J gene is TRBJ1-5, the V gene TRBV6-1; D unclear. V lost 2 bases, J lost 9 bases, and 8 bases lay in between. The CDR3 is 12 residues long. CDR1 is MNHNS and CDR2 is SASEGT in the germline V gene. The CDR3 nucleotides read TGTGCCAGCAGTGAATCGGGTGGGCCCCAGCATTTT. This translates into CASSESGGPQHF.

The chain has TRBV27 and TRBJ1-1; 9 positions match TRBD1. CDR1 and CDR2 (germline): MNHEY, SMNVEV (reference sequence). The trim removed 5 bases at V and 0 bases at J, leaving 4 bases unmatched. This CDR3 is 15 amino acids long. The CDR3 DNA reads TGTGCCAGCAGTAGGGACAGGGCCATGAACACTGAAGCTTTCTTT. Its translation: CASSRDRAMNTEAFF.

The chain employs TRBV6-2 or TRBV6-3 and TRBJ2-1, with 9 bases fitting TRBD1. The V gene's germline CDR1 is MNHEY and CDR2 SVGEGT. Trimming cost V 4 bases and J 7 bases; bases outside gene matches: 8. This CDR3 has 15 residues. The CDR3 DNA reads as TGTGCCAGCAGTTTCGGGACAGGGCCACTAAATGAGCAGTTCTTC. Encoded protein: CASSFGTGPLNEQFF.

This chain connects TRBV7-2 to TRBJ2-3; 10 nucleotides line up with TRBD1. Trimming cost V 6 bases and J 4 bases; bases outside gene matches: 4. The CDR3 covers 14 residues. Germline V gene sequence: CDR1 SGHTA, CDR2 FQGNSA. The CDR3, as DNA: TGTGCCAGCAGTCGACAGGGGGCTGCAGATACGCAGTATTTT. This translates into CASSRQGAADTQYF.

J is TRBJ2-1 and V is TRBV7-9; 9 positions match TRBD2. With 5 bases clipped from V and 4 bases from J, the junction kept 6 bases outside the gene matches. The CDR3 is made up of 15 amino acids. Germline V gene lookup returns CDR1 SEHNR and CDR2 FQNEAQ (reference sequence). CDR3 nucleotides: TGTGCCAGCAGCGTACGGACTAGCGCGTACAATGAGCAGTTCTTC. Translated, it gives CASSVRTSAYNEQFF.

The chain is built from TRBV3-1 (or the pseudogene TRBV3-2) and TRBJ1-2, with 8 bases identical to TRBD1. The V gene end was trimmed by 5 bases and the J gene end by 7 bases; junction bases not matched to a gene: 9. There are 14 residues in the CDR3. Germline CDR1 and CDR2: LGHDT and YNNKEL (reference sequence). The CDR3 nucleotides are TGTGCCAGCAGCAACAGACAGGGGCCCTTTGGCTACACCTTC. Its protein product is CASSNRQGPFGYTF.

A few counts support this clone. The genes are TRBV18 and TRBJ2-1; TRBD1 agrees at 7 bases. The CDR3 has 15 amino acids. V shed 5 bases and J 5 bases; nucleotides not matched to a gene: 9. Germline lookup yields CDR1 KGHSH and CDR2 LQKENI. CDR3 residues: CASSVDRVRNNEQFF. The DNA for the CDR3 is TGTGCCAGCTCAGTAGACAGGGTAAGGAACAATGAGCAGTTCTTC.

The chain recombines TRBV7-2 with TRBJ2-1; 7 positions match TRBD1. Looked up from germline, CDR1 is SGHTA and CDR2 is FQGNSA. Trimming cost V 4 bases and J 1 base; bases outside gene matches: 1. CDR3 length: 14 amino acids. For the CDR3, the DNA is TGTGCCAGCAGCTCGGGACAGTCCTACAATGAGCAGTTCTTC. Translation gives CASSSGQSYNEQFF. Filled out from reference TRBV7-2 and TRBJ2-1, the complete variable domain reads GAGVSQSPSNKVTEKGKDVELRCDPISGHTALYWYRQSLGQGLEFLIYFQGNSAPDKSGLPSDRFSAERTGGSVSTLTIQRTQQEDSAVYLCASSSGQSYNEQFFGPGTRLTVL.